This T cell receptor (beta chain) came from a study of post-analysis software for immune sequencing data. Study background: Included among the disease courses, which were recorded for the cohort, were relapsing-remitting, secondary progressive and progressive-relapsing multiple sclerosis. The study's findings and limits: When compared against controls, multiple sclerosis patients showed significantly lower normalized Chao1 diversity. Samples made in the same batch grouped tightly together by F measure. Patients carried 5 or 6 TRBV segments more frequently than controls did, and TRBV5-6, TRBV5-1 and TRBV20-1 were among them.

Built from TCR beta cDNA, the libraries had unique molecular identifiers in them. The T cell input of roughly 0.95 to 11 million gave approximately 500,000 cDNA molecules. TCRdb re-analysed the PCR reads in MiXCR, keeping a single row per CDR3 protein. The table shows fewer than 850,000 distinct CDR3 sequences, with roughly 27% occurring only once. This clonotype was counted only a few times. Antigen unknown. V was pared by 1 base and J by 5 bases, with 18 bases of the junction left unmatched. The CDR3 totals 19 residues. Germline CDR1 reads SGHRS; CDR2 reads YFSETQ. The clonotype comes from a girl between 10 and 17 years old with multiple sclerosis. The specimen sequenced was blood. V gene TRBV5-1 combines with J gene TRBJ2-5; 9 bases are a match to TRBD2. CDR3 sequence (DNA): TGCGCCAGCAGCTTGACTCCCGCGGGAGGGCTCAACCCCTCGGAGACCCAGTACTTC. Translation: CASSLTPAGGLNPSETQYF.